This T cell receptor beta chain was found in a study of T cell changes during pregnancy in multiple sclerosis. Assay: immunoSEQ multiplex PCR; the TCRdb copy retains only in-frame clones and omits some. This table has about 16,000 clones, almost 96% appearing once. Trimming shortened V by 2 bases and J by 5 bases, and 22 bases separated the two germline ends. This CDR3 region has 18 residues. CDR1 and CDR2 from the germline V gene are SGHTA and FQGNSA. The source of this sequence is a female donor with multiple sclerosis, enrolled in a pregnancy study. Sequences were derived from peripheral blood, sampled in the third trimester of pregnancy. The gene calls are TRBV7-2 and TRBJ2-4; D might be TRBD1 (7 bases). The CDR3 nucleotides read TGTGCCAGCAGCTTAAACCACCACCTAGCGCAGGGGGAAAACATTCAGTACTTC. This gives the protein CASSLNHHLAQGENIQYF.